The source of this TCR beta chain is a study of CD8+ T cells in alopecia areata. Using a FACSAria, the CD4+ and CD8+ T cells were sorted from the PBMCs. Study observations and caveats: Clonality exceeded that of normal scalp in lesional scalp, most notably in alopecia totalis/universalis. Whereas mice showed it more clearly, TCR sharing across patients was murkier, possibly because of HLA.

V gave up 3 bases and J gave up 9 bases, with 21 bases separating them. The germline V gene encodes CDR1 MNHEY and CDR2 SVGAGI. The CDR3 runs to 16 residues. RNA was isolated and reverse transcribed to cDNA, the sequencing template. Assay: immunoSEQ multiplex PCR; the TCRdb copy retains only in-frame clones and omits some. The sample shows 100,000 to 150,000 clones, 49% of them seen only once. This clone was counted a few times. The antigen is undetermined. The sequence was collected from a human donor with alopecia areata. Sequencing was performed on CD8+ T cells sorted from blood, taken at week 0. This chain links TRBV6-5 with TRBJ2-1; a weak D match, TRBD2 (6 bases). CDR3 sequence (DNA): TGTGCCAGCAGTTATTCGACGGGGGAGTGGTTAGGTGAGCAGTTCTTC. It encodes CASSYSTGEWLGEQFF.